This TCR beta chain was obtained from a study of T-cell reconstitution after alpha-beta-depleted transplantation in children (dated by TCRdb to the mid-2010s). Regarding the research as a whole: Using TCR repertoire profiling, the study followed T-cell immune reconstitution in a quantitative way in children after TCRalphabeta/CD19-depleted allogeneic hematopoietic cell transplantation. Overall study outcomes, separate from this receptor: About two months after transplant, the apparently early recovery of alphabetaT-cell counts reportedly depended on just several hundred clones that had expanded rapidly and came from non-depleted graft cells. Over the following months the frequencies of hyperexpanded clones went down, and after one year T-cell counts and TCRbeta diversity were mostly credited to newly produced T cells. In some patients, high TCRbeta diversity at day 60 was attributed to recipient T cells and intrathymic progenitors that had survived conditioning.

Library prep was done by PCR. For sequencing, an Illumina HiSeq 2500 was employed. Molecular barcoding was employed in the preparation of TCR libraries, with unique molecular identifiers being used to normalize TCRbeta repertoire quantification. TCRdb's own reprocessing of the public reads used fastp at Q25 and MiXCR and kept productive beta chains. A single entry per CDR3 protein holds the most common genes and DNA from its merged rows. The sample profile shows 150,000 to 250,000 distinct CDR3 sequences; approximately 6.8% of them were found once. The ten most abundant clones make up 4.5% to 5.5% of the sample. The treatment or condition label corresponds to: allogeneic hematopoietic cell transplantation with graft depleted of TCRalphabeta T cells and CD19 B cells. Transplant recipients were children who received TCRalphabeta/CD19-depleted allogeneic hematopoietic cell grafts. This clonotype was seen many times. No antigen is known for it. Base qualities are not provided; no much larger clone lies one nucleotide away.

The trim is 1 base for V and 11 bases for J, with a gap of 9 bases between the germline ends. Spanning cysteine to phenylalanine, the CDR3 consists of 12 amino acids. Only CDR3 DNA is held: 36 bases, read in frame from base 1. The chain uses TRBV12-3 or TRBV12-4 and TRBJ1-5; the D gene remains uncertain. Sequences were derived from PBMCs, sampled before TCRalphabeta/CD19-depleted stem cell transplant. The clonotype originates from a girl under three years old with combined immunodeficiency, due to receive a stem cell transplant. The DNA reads TGTGCCAGCAGTTTAGGTGGCGGGGCCCAGCATTTT. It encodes CASSLGGGAQHF.